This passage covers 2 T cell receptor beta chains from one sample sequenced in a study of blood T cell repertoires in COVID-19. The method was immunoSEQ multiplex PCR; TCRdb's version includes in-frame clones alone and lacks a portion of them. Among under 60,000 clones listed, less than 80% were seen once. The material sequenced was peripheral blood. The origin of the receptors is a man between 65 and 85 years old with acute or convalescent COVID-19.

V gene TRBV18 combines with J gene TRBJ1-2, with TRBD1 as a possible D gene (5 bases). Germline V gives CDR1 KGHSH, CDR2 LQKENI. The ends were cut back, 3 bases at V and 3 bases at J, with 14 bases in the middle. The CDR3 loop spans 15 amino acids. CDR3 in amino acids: CASSPQSGDHYGYTF. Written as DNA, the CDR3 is TGTGCCAGCTCACCTCAATCGGGGGATCACTATGGCTACACCTTC.

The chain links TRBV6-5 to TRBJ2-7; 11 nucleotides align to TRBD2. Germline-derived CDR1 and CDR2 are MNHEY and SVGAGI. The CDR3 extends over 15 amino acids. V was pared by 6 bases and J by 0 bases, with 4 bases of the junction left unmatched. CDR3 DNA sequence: TGTGCCAGCAGAACCGGGACTAGCGGCTCCTACGAGCAGTACTTC. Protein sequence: CASRTGTSGSYEQYF.